This passage covers 12 T cell receptor beta chains from one sample sequenced in a study of T cells after posttransplantation cyclophosphamide. Sequencing was performed with immunoSEQ multiplex PCR; in TCRdb, only in-frame clones are kept and a portion is missing. The sample holds approximately 15,000 clones, and no clone turns up only once. Cyclophosphamide on days +3 and +4 followed busulfan-fludarabine conditioning and a marrow graft. Sequencing used PBMCs, obtained more than 950 days after allogeneic stem cell transplant with posttransplant cyclophosphamide. These TCRs come from a female patient in her forties who received an allogeneic stem cell transplant from a related donor, was CMV-positive, and had no GVHD. The T cells may come from the graft donor.

In its sample, this clone was seen many times. V and J are TRBV7-3 and TRBJ1-1; weak D call: TRBD1 (5 bases). The V and J ends lost 2 bases and 2 bases respectively, with 12 bases between them. Germline CDR1 SGHTA, CDR2 FQGTGA. The CDR3 totals 15 residues. DNA for the CDR3: TGTGCCAGCAGCTTACGACGACAGATCAACACTGAAGCTTTCTTT. Translated: CASSLRRQINTEAFF.

This clone has a count of ten or more. This chain connects TRBV28 to TRBJ1-3; D might be TRBD1 (6 bases). The CDR3 sequence is 14 residues long. Trimming shortened V by 4 bases and J by 4 bases, and 11 bases separated the two germline ends. Germline V gene data show CDR1 as MDHEN and CDR2 as SYDVKM. The DNA for the CDR3 is TGTGCCAGCAGTTACAGGGTAAAAGGAAACACCATATATTTT. It yields the protein CASSYRVKGNTIYF.

The chain links TRBV19 to TRBJ2-5; TRBD1 is a possible D gene (5 bases). The tail of the sequence fits TRBJ2-7 better, so the J call may be wrong. Germline CDR1 LNHDA, CDR2 SQIVND (reference sequence). The CDR3 totals 14 residues. CDR3 sequence reads: CASSSRQKNYEQYF. The CDR3 region has the DNA TGTGCCAGTAGTTCCCGACAGAAAAACTACGAGCAGTACTTC.

This clone came up many times. The CDR3 region has the DNA TGTGCCAGCAGCAAAGATAGACTAGCGGGGGACTACAATGAGCAGTTCTTC. Amino acids: CASSKDRLAGDYNEQFF. This chain uses TRBV21-1 with TRBJ2-1; TRBD2 is the table's D call, not checked against the DNA. TRBV21-1 is shown as a pseudogene. The CDR3 length is 17 residues.

This clone occurred a few times. The chain carries TRBV19 and TRBJ2-2, with D perhaps matching TRBD1 (6 bases). Germline V lookup: CDR1 LNHDA, CDR2 SQIVND (reference sequence). V lost 5 bases and J lost 7, with 14 bases in between. This CDR3 spans 14 amino acids. For the CDR3, the DNA is TGTGCCAGTAGTCTATCCCCAGGGGTCGGGGAGCTGTTTTTT. As protein: CASSLSPGVGELFF.

This rearrangement joins TRBV6-1 to TRBJ1-6; TRBD1 aligns across 10 bases. Germline loops: CDR1 MNHNS, CDR2 SASEGT. V lost 2 bases and J lost 6; bases outside the gene matches: 4. The CDR3 consists of 16 residues. The CDR3 DNA is TGTGCCAGCAGTGAACCGACAGGGGGCGGTAATTCACCCCTCCACTTT. Encoded protein: CASSEPTGGGNSPLHF.

The chain joins TRBV14 to TRBJ2-3; maybe TRBD1 (8 bases). Germline CDR1 is SGHDN and CDR2 is FVKESK. This CDR3 region has 14 residues. Trimming took 2 bases from V and 10 from J, leaving 16 bases between them. CDR3 in DNA: TGTGCCAGCAGCCAATCCCACAGGGGGGGATCGCAGTATTTT. It yields the protein CASSQSHRGGSQYF.

This clone appeared many times. The V gene is TRBV9, the J gene TRBJ1-2, with D perhaps TRBD1 (6 bases). V was trimmed by 0 bases and J by 6 bases, leaving 15 bases between them. This CDR3 spans 15 amino acids. CDR1 and CDR2 (germline): SGDLS, YYNGEE. CDR3: CASSVEWGAGDGYTF. The CDR3 region has the DNA TGTGCCAGCAGCGTAGAGTGGGGGGCGGGGGATGGCTACACCTTC.

The sample holds a few counts of this clone. The rearrangement joins TRBV11-2 to TRBJ2-5, with TRBD1 identical over 10 bases. The DNA end is more similar to TRBJ2-7, so the J call may be wrong. Germline V CDR1 and CDR2: SGHAT, FQNNGV. The CDR3 is 15 amino acids. The CDR3 DNA reads TGTGCCAGCAGCTTAGTATCCGGGACAGGGGCCGAGCAGTACTTC. Protein product: CASSLVSGTGAEQYF.

As regards this clone: Other DNA sequences of this sample code for an identical CDR3. The rearrangement joins TRBV9 to TRBJ2-7; the D gene is possibly TRBD1 (6 bases). CDR1 and CDR2 (germline): SGDLS, YYNGEE. This CDR3 region has 15 residues. With 4 bases removed from V and 2 bases from J, the gap between germline ends came to 16 bases. The CDR3, as DNA: TGTGCCAGCAGCTTCAGGCAGGGGACGGCCTACGAGCAGTACTTC. Its translation: CASSFRQGTAYEQYF.

This clone was seen repeatedly, ten times or more. The V and J genes are TRBV7-2 and TRBJ1-6, with no clear D. This CDR3 spans 18 amino acids. The germline V gene encodes CDR1 SGHTA and CDR2 FQGNSA. The germline V and J ends were trimmed by 5 bases and 0 bases, with 17 bases remaining between them. CDR3 residues: CASSLFRQADSYNSPLHF. CDR3 DNA sequence: TGTGCCAGCAGCCTATTCCGTCAGGCTGACTCCTATAATTCACCCCTCCACTTT.

This clone was detected ten times or more. This chain uses TRBV4-1 with TRBJ1-6; D gene unclear. Trimming cost V 1 base and J 7 bases, with 17 bases left between them. The CDR3 contains 17 residues. Looked up from germline, CDR1 is MGHRA and CDR2 is YSYEKL. The CDR3 loop is CASSQVDLAGPNSPLHF. In nucleotides, the CDR3 is TGCGCCAGCAGCCAAGTCGATCTGGCAGGCCCCAATTCACCCCTCCACTTT.